A selection of T cell receptor beta chains follows, all from one sample in a study of cytomegalovirus exposure and HLA in healthy donors. Measured with immunoSEQ multiplex PCR; TCRdb has only the in-frame clones, and not every one. The table has around 140,000 clones, more than 60% seen once. Material: PBMCs. The receptors shown here come from a woman aged 18-35 years in good health and CMV-seronegative. Both conserved end residues are part of each CDR3. Fields, in order: V gene, D gene, clone size, J gene, CDR3 protein, CDR3 DNA. D genes are given only for firm matches. Clone size is not always given. Where it is, it says once, few, many or a class for expanded clones.

V: TRBV6-1; D: TRBD2; size: NA; J: TRBJ2-7; CDR3: CASSEGRREAPYEQYF; DNA: TGTGCCAGCAGTGAAGGGAGGCGGGAGGCCCCCTACGAGCAGTACTTC
V: TRBV27; D: TRBD1; size: NA; J: TRBJ1-1; CDR3: CASSLVGWTGITEAFF; DNA: TGTGCCAGCAGTCTAGTCGGGTGGACAGGGATTACTGAAGCTTTCTTT
V: TRBV5-4; D: NA; size: NA; J: TRBJ1-2; CDR3: CASSFAGARGYTF; DNA: TGTGCCAGCAGCTTCGCAGGGGCGCGAGGCTACACCTTC
V: TRBV7-2; D: NA; size: NA; J: TRBJ1-2; CDR3: CASSSGGAGTANYGYTF; DNA: TGTGCCAGCAGCTCTGGGGGGGCGGGGACCGCTAACTATGGCTACACCTTC
V: TRBV15; D: TRBD2; size: once; J: TRBJ2-3; CDR3: CATSRGSLAGHTDTQYF; DNA: TGTGCCACCAGCAGAGGGTCACTAGCGGGACACACAGATACGCAGTATTTT
V: TRBV30; D: TRBD1; size: NA; J: TRBJ2-1; CDR3: CAWSPGTGSNEQFF; DNA: TGTGCCTGGAGCCCAGGGACAGGGAGCAATGAGCAGTTCTTC
V: TRBV19; D: NA; size: NA; J: TRBJ2-1; CDR3: CASIRRDEQFF; DNA: TGTGCCAGTATACGCAGGGATGAGCAGTTCTTC
V: TRBV7-2; D: NA; size: NA; J: TRBJ1-4; CDR3: CASSLSRSGEKLFF; DNA: TGTGCCAGCAGCCTATCGAGATCGGGTGAAAAACTGTTTTTT
V: TRBV30; D: NA; size: NA; J: TRBJ1-2; CDR3: CAWGGQYYGYTF; DNA: TGTGCCTGGGGAGGACAGTACTATGGCTACACCTTC
V: TRBV7-9; D: TRBD1; size: NA; J: TRBJ1-5; CDR3: CASSLTGDQPQHF; DNA: TGTGCCAGCAGCCTCACAGGGGACCAGCCCCAGCATTTT
V: TRBV7-8; D: NA; size: NA; J: TRBJ1-5; CDR3: CATTLGFSNQPQHF; DNA: TGTGCCACCACCCTGGGCTTCAGCAATCAGCCCCAGCATTTT
V: TRBV29-1; D: NA; size: few; J: TRBJ1-1; CDR3: CSVVGASNTEAFF; DNA: TGCAGCGTTGTGGGGGCAAGCAACACTGAAGCTTTCTTT
V: TRBV6-6; D: TRBD2; size: NA; J: TRBJ2-1; CDR3: CASSYTSGRAAEQFF; DNA: TGTGCCAGCAGTTACACGAGCGGGAGGGCAGCTGAGCAGTTCTTC
V: TRBV18; D: NA; size: few; J: TRBJ2-7; CDR3: CASSPGSYEQYF; DNA: TGTGCCAGCTCACCGGGGAGCTACGAGCAGTACTTC
V: TRBV15; D: NA; size: once; J: TRBJ2-3; CDR3: CATSLSGDTQYF; DNA: TGTGCCACCAGCCTCAGCGGGGATACGCAGTATTTT
V: TRBV10-3; D: TRBD1; size: few; J: TRBJ1-1; CDR3: CASGTGRTEAFF; DNA: TGTGCCTCTGGGACAGGGAGAACTGAAGCTTTCTTT
V: TRBV19; D: NA; size: NA; J: TRBJ1-2; CDR3: CASSAGKADRGYTF; DNA: TGTGCCAGTAGCGCAGGGAAGGCGGACCGTGGCTACACCTTC
V: TRBV27; D: TRBD2; size: NA; J: TRBJ2-5; CDR3: CASSLHSPRTSGGWETQYF; DNA: TGTGCCAGCAGTCTACACTCCCCGCGGACTAGCGGAGGGTGGGAGACCCAGTACTTC
V: TRBV5-4; D: NA; size: NA; J: TRBJ1-2; CDR3: CASSSPFSESYGYTF; DNA: TGTGCCAGCAGCTCGCCGTTTTCGGAGTCTTATGGCTACACCTTC
V: TRBV25-1; D: NA; size: NA; J: TRBJ2-1; CDR3: CASSPDSYNEQFF; DNA: TGTGCCAGCAGTCCCGACAGCTACAATGAGCAGTTCTTC
V: TRBV5-1; D: TRBD2; size: once; J: TRBJ2-7; CDR3: CASSLAGGTYEQYF; DNA: TGCGCCAGCAGCTTGGCGGGAGGAACCTACGAGCAGTACTTC
V: TRBV27; D: NA; size: NA; J: TRBJ2-1; CDR3: CASSAMGAGVYNEQFF; DNA: TGTGCCAGCAGTGCGATGGGGGCAGGTGTCTACAATGAGCAGTTCTTC
V: TRBV4-1; D: NA; size: NA; J: TRBJ2-7; CDR3: CASSQEQVGSFYEQYF; DNA: TGCGCCAGCAGCCAAGAACAGGTTGGCAGTTTTTACGAGCAGTACTTC
V: TRBV6-5; D: TRBD1; size: NA; J: TRBJ2-5; CDR3: CASSYSDDRGRETQYF; DNA: TGTGCCAGCAGTTACTCCGATGACAGGGGGCGAGAGACCCAGTACTTC
V: TRBV2; D: TRBD1; size: NA; J: TRBJ2-5; CDR3: CASSGQGRETQYF; DNA: TGTGCCAGCAGTGGACAGGGCAGAGAGACCCAGTACTTC
V: TRBV5-6; D: NA; size: NA; J: TRBJ1-2; CDR3: CASSLVGGADYGYTF; DNA: TGTGCCAGCAGCTTGGTAGGGGGGGCGGACTATGGCTACACCTTC
V: TRBV13; D: TRBD2; size: NA; J: TRBJ2-1; CDR3: CASSFQREGGGNEQFF; DNA: TGTGCCAGCAGCTTTCAGCGGGAGGGTGGGGGGAATGAGCAGTTCTTC
V: TRBV2; D: NA; size: NA; J: TRBJ2-7; CDR3: CASSELGPLTYEQYF; DNA: TGTGCCAGCAGTGAATTGGGGCCCTTGACCTACGAGCAGTACTTC
V: TRBV12-5; D: NA; size: NA; J: TRBJ2-3; CDR3: CASGPGRDLDTQYF; DNA: TGTGCTAGTGGCCCCGGACGGGACTTGGATACGCAGTATTTT
V: TRBV27; D: NA; size: NA; J: TRBJ1-2; CDR3: CASSRGSFYGYTF; DNA: TGTGCCAGCAGTCGGGGGAGTTTCTATGGCTACACCTTC
V: TRBV2; D: TRBD1; size: NA; J: TRBJ1-1; CDR3: CASKSPRGRGTEAFF; DNA: TGTGCCAGCAAATCGCCCAGGGGGCGCGGCACTGAAGCTTTCTTT
V: TRBV29-1; D: TRBD1; size: once; J: TRBJ2-7; CDR3: CSVVRPGQLSYEQYF; DNA: TGCAGCGTTGTTCGTCCGGGACAGCTTTCCTACGAGCAGTACTTC
V: TRBV7-8; D: TRBD2; size: NA; J: TRBJ2-2; CDR3: CASSLSPAGESGELFF; DNA: TGTGCCAGCAGCTTAAGTCCAGCGGGAGAATCCGGGGAGCTGTTTTTT
V: TRBV29-1; D: NA; size: NA; J: TRBJ1-2; CDR3: CSAQGGQDRGNYGYTF; DNA: TGCAGCGCACAAGGAGGGCAGGATCGTGGTAACTATGGCTACACCTTC
V: TRBV7-2; D: NA; size: NA; J: TRBJ2-1; CDR3: CASSLGPGSHEQFF; DNA: TGTGCCAGCAGCTTAGGACCAGGGTCACATGAGCAGTTCTTC
V: TRBV4-1; D: TRBD2; size: NA; J: TRBJ2-2; CDR3: CASSQWSGSNTGELFF; DNA: TGCGCCAGCAGCCAGTGGAGCGGGAGTAACACCGGGGAGCTGTTTTTT
V: TRBV7-2; D: NA; size: NA; J: TRBJ2-7; CDR3: CASSLEDGSSYEQYF; DNA: TGTGCCAGCAGCTTAGAAGACGGGAGTTCCTACGAGCAGTACTTC
V: TRBV5-6; D: NA; size: NA; J: TRBJ2-7; CDR3: CASTRYPGTSYEQYF; DNA: TGTGCCAGCACGAGGTACCCGGGAACTTCCTACGAGCAGTACTTC
V: TRBV10-3; D: NA; size: NA; J: TRBJ2-5; CDR3: CAIRLARQETQYF; DNA: TGTGCCATCAGGCTAGCGAGACAAGAGACCCAGTACTTC
V: TRBV2; D: TRBD1; size: NA; J: TRBJ1-1; CDR3: CASSERDRGAESTEAFF; DNA: TGTGCCAGCAGTGAAAGGGACAGGGGCGCAGAAAGCACTGAAGCTTTCTTT
V: TRBV5-6; D: NA; size: NA; J: TRBJ2-5; CDR3: CASSLETPKETQYF; DNA: TGTGCCAGCAGCTTGGAGACTCCGAAAGAGACCCAGTACTTC
V: TRBV5-1; D: TRBD2; size: NA; J: TRBJ2-1; CDR3: CASSLSSGGQYNEQFF; DNA: TGCGCCAGCAGCTTGTCCAGCGGGGGGCAGTACAATGAGCAGTTCTTC
V: TRBV15; D: NA; size: NA; J: TRBJ1-2; CDR3: CATSRERSLANYGYTF; DNA: TGTGCCACCAGCAGAGAGAGGTCCCTCGCGAACTATGGCTACACCTTC
V: TRBV7-9; D: NA; size: NA; J: TRBJ1-1; CDR3: CASSLGQGTEAFF; DNA: TGTGCCAGCAGCTTAGGCCAGGGCACTGAAGCTTTCTTT
V: TRBV7-9; D: TRBD2; size: NA; J: TRBJ2-3; CDR3: CASAGGAGIDTQYF; DNA: TGTGCCAGCGCTGGGGGAGCGGGAATAGATACGCAGTATTTT
V: TRBV7-8; D: TRBD2; size: once; J: TRBJ2-1; CDR3: CASSLEAGERVNEQFF; DNA: TGTGCCAGCAGCTTAGAAGCGGGAGAACGGGTCAATGAGCAGTTCTTC
V: TRBV2; D: NA; size: NA; J: TRBJ1-1; CDR3: CASSAYSGTEAFF; DNA: TGTGCCAGCAGTGCTTACTCGGGCACTGAAGCTTTCTTT
V: TRBV11-2; D: NA; size: NA; J: TRBJ1-5; CDR3: CASSLDLYQPQHF; DNA: TGTGCCAGCAGCTTAGATCTTTATCAGCCCCAGCATTTT
V: TRBV7-9; D: NA; size: NA; J: TRBJ2-5; CDR3: CASSLVGADQETQYF; DNA: TGTGCCAGCAGCTTAGTAGGAGCGGATCAAGAGACCCAGTACTTC
V: TRBV27; D: NA; size: few; J: TRBJ2-1; CDR3: CASSLAPLANEQFF; DNA: TGTGCCAGCAGTTTAGCGCCCCTAGCCAATGAGCAGTTCTTC
V: TRBV5-4; D: TRBD1; size: NA; J: TRBJ1-1; CDR3: CASSPGQDIMNTEAFF; DNA: TGTGCCAGCAGCCCTGGACAGGATATCATGAACACTGAAGCTTTCTTT
V: TRBV4-1; D: TRBD2; size: NA; J: TRBJ2-1; CDR3: CASSQGLASNEQFF; DNA: TGCGCCAGCAGCCAAGGACTAGCGAGCAATGAGCAGTTCTTC
V: TRBV9; D: NA; size: NA; J: TRBJ2-5; CDR3: CASSVGTLGEQYF; DNA: TGTGCCAGCAGCGTGGGAACTCTGGGAGAGCAGTACTTC
V: TRBV7-8; D: NA; size: NA; J: TRBJ2-1; CDR3: CASSSVIQAQFF; DNA: TGTGCCAGCAGCTCCGTAATCCAGGCGCAGTTCTTC
V: TRBV4-1; D: NA; size: few; J: TRBJ1-1; CDR3: CASSQEGLWGEFAEAFF; DNA: TGCGCCAGCAGCCAGGAGGGGCTTTGGGGAGAGTTCGCTGAAGCTTTCTTT
V: TRBV14; D: TRBD1; size: NA; J: TRBJ1-2; CDR3: CASSYGQGKDYGYTF; DNA: TGTGCCAGCAGCTACGGACAGGGGAAGGACTATGGCTACACCTTC